The rows below give T cell receptor beta chains drawn from one sample of a study of shared clonotypes between healthy human individuals. Produced via immunoSEQ multiplex PCR; TCRdb's table is partial and in-frame only. This sample has around 980,000 clones, with 70% to 80% found just once. The sequenced sample was memory CD4+ T cells from PBMCs. Receptor source: a young man in good health. Some clones in this sample may be carry-over from other donors' samples. Both conserved end residues are part of each CDR3. A D gene is named only where the DNA matches it firmly. Size tells how often a clone was seen (once, few, many) or the class of an expanded clone, and some rows leave it out.

cdr3_nt	cdr3_aa	d_call	v_call	clone_size	j_call
TGCGCCAGCAGTCCCAGGGGGATCTATGGCTACACCTTC	CASSPRGIYGYTF	TRBD1	TRBV23-1	.	TRBJ1-2
TGTGCCAGCTCACCTCTTGAGACAGGGGAGACCCAGTACTTC	CASSPLETGETQYF	TRBD1	TRBV18	few	TRBJ2-5
TGTGCCAGCAGCTTAAGGTCTGGCGGGGAGCTGTTTTTT	CASSLRSGGELFF	.	TRBV11-3	.	TRBJ2-2
TGTGCCAGCAGTTTAGCGACGGACTATGGCTACACCTTC	CASSLATDYGYTF	.	TRBV28	.	TRBJ1-2
TGTGCCAGCAGTTCCCGTATAAGTGGGGCGGGCCAAGAGACCCAGTACTTC	CASSSRISGAGQETQYF	.	TRBV11-2	.	TRBJ2-5
TGCGCCAGCAGCTTAGGTGTCAAAATGAACACTGAAGCTTTCTTT	CASSLGVKMNTEAFF	.	TRBV5-1	.	TRBJ1-1
TGCAGCGGCCTTCAAGATACGCAGTATTTT	CSGLQDTQYF	.	TRBV29-1	few	TRBJ2-3
TGTGCCAGCAGCTTGGCGGGCCTCTCTGGGGCCAACGTCCTGACTTTC	CASSLAGLSGANVLTF	.	TRBV5-5	.	TRBJ2-6
TGTGCCAGCAGTCTGTCGGCGGGCGTCCACTACGAGCAGTACTTC	CASSLSAGVHYEQYF	.	TRBV6-5	.	TRBJ2-7
TGCAGCGCTGGGTTTTTTTATCAGGGGCTACATTATGGCTACACCTTC	CSAGFFYQGLHYGYTF	.	TRBV29-1	once	TRBJ1-2
TGTGCCAGCAGCAGGGACAGGTTGGGCTACACCTTC	CASSRDRLGYTF	TRBD1	TRBV5-4	.	TRBJ1-2
TGTGCCAGCAGTACACTAGAGACAGGGCGAGGCAAAAACATTCAGTACTTC	CASSTLETGRGKNIQYF	TRBD1	TRBV28	many	TRBJ2-4
TGCGCCAGCAGCTTGGCGGCAGGTCGCACAGATACGCAGTATTTT	CASSLAAGRTDTQYF	.	TRBV5-1	.	TRBJ2-3
TGCGCCAGCAGCCAAGTTACAGGGGGGGGCTGGAGCAATCAGCCCCAGCATTTT	CASSQVTGGGWSNQPQHF	TRBD1	TRBV4-3	.	TRBJ1-5
TGTGCCAGCAGCTTAAATCTAGCGGACAATGAGCAGTTCTTC	CASSLNLADNEQFF	TRBD2	TRBV7-3	.	TRBJ2-1
TGCGCCAGCAGCTTGGCGAACCTCCGAGGATCTGAAGCTTTCTTT	CASSLANLRGSEAFF	.	TRBV5-1	.	TRBJ1-1
TGTGCCAGCAGTGCGGGGGCAGCGCGTTCCTCCTACGAGCAGTACTTC	CASSAGAARSSYEQYF	.	TRBV6-4	.	TRBJ2-7
TGTGCCAGCAGTTTATCAGGGGGTAGCAATCAGCCCCAGCATTTT	CASSLSGGSNQPQHF	TRBD1	TRBV28	.	TRBJ1-5
TGTGCCAGCAGCCCCGGGGACAGGGTAGATACGCAGTATTTT	CASSPGDRVDTQYF	TRBD1	TRBV11-2	many	TRBJ2-3
TGTGCCAGCAGCCTAAGACTAGCGGGAGGCTCTGGGGCCAACGTCCTGACTTTC	CASSLRLAGGSGANVLTF	TRBD2	TRBV9	.	TRBJ2-6
TGTGCCAGCAGCTTAGAGTGGACAGGGGCCCGCTACGAGCAGTACTTC	CASSLEWTGARYEQYF	TRBD1	TRBV11-2	.	TRBJ2-7
TGTGCCAGCAGCGGCCGGACGGCTGCAACTAATGAAAAACTGTTTTTT	CASSGRTAATNEKLFF	.	TRBV7-9	.	TRBJ1-4
TGCGCCAGCAGCTTCGCTAGCGGGCGAGGGGGGACAGATACGCAGTATTTT	CASSFASGRGGTDTQYF	TRBD2	TRBV5-1	.	TRBJ2-3
TGTGCCAGCAGCAGTTTCAGGGGGACCCCCCTATTATACGAGCAGTACTTC	CASSSFRGTPLLYEQYF	.	TRBV21-1	.	TRBJ2-7
TGTGCCAGCAGCCATGCTCTCGGGACCCAGTACTTC	CASSHALGTQYF	.	TRBV14	.	TRBJ2-5
TGTGCCAGCAGCTTAGGGGCTAGCAGGTCCTACGAGCAGTACTTC	CASSLGASRSYEQYF	.	TRBV7-6	.	TRBJ2-7
TGTGCCGGAGGGGGAGAGATCGAGCAGTACTTC	CAGGGEIEQYF	.	TRBV30	.	TRBJ2-7
TGTGCCAGCAGTTACAGAGGCAGTTTCAAAAACATTCAGTACTTC	CASSYRGSFKNIQYF	.	TRBV6-5	.	TRBJ2-4
TGTGCCGCGCAGGACATGAACACCGGGGAGCTGTTTTTT	CAAQDMNTGELFF	.	TRBV7-3	.	TRBJ2-2
TGTGCCTGGGCTATTGGGGGTAATCAGCCCCAGCATTTT	CAWAIGGNQPQHF	.	TRBV30	few	TRBJ1-5
TGTGCCAGCACCCCTACCGATCAGAACACTGAAGCTTTCTTT	CASTPTDQNTEAFF	.	TRBV9	once	TRBJ1-1